This record concerns one TCR beta chain sequence. The CDR3 end lies 3 residues beyond the end of the read and is filled in from the germline J gene. This entry comes from a study of T cells in women clearing cervical HPV infection. Study-wide background: Cases' blood sampling followed lesion detection by median around 150 days (90 to 200).

Data came from immunoSEQ multiplex PCR; TCRdb stores just in-frame clones and leaves some out. This sample's table reports 28,000 or so clones. Germline loops: CDR1 DFQATT, CDR2 SNEGSKA (reference sequence). The length of the CDR3 is 15 residues. The germline V and J ends were trimmed by 7 bases and 4 bases, with 21 bases remaining between them. This chain joins TRBV20-1 and TRBJ2-3, with D tentatively TRBD1 (5 bases). The receptor was derived from a woman aged 18 to 75 with a cervical HPV16 infection that either progressed to CIN3+ or cleared (not recorded which). The sequenced sample consisted of blood buffy coat. CDR3 DNA, as far as it was read: TGCAGTGTCGCCCCCCCCGGACATGTCTCAGATACG. It is translated as CSVAPPGHVSDT. The complete CDR3 reads CSVAPPGHVSDTQYF.